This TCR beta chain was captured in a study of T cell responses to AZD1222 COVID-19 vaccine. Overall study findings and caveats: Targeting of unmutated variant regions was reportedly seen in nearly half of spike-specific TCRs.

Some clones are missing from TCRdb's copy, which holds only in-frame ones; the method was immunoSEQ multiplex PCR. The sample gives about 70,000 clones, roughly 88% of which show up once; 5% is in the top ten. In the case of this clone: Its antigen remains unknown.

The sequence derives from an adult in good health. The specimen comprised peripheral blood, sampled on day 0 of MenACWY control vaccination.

In DNA, the CDR3 is TGCGCCAGCAGTGAAAAGCGGGAGTACCAAGAGACCCAGTACTTC. This translates into CASSEKREYQETQYF. The chain has TRBV10-2 and TRBJ2-5, with TRBD2 matching 8 bases. V shed 3 bases and J 0 bases; nucleotides not matched to a gene: 3. The CDR3 contains 15 residues. CDR1 WSHSY and CDR2 SAAADI come from the germline V gene.